This T cell receptor beta chain was profiled in a study of OX40 agonist ivuxolimab in advanced cancers. Only in-frame clones appear in the TCRdb table, and some are missing; sequencing was by immunoSEQ multiplex PCR. The profile shows tens of thousands of clones, approximately 79% of them singletons. The TCR comes from an adult with an advanced solid tumor such as melanoma, head and neck, liver or kidney cancer. The material sequenced was CD4+ or CD8+ T cells sorted from blood, taken in a trial of the OX40 agonist ivuxolimab.

CDR3 bases: TGCGCCAGCAGCTCCGCCGGGACACATTCACCCCTCCACTTT. The encoded protein is CASSSAGTHSPLHF. The rearrangement joins TRBV5-1 to TRBJ1-6; D may be TRBD1 (6 bases). CDR3 length: 14 residues. V was trimmed by 3 bases and J by 8 bases, leaving 12 bases between them. Looked up from germline, CDR1 is SGHRS and CDR2 is YFSETQ.